Listed below are T cell receptor beta chains from one sample, sequenced in a study of cytomegalovirus exposure and HLA in healthy donors. Here immunoSEQ multiplex PCR was the method, and the copy in TCRdb shows in-frame clones only, minus some. There are some 190,000 clones in the sample; around 80% occur only once, and more than 1.4% lies in the top ten. Sequencing used PBMCs. The receptor source for this set is a man aged 18 to 29 in good health and CMV-seronegative. Each CDR3 is given with its conserved first and last residue. A D gene is named only where the DNA matches it firmly. Size values are once, few and many counts, or a class for expanded clones, and some rows have none.

CDR3 length: 15; D gene: -; V gene: TRBV19; J gene: TRBJ1-1; clone size: -; CDR3 protein: CASKLQVLSNTEAFF; CDR3 DNA: TGTGCCAGTAAGCTACAGGTCCTTAGCAACACTGAAGCTTTCTTT
CDR3 length: 16; D gene: TRBD1; V gene: TRBV11-3; J gene: TRBJ1-3; clone size: -; CDR3 protein: CASSPQGDIPGNTIYF; CDR3 DNA: TGTGCCAGCAGCCCACAGGGGGATATCCCTGGAAACACCATATATTTT
CDR3 length: 13; D gene: -; V gene: TRBV5-4; J gene: TRBJ1-1; clone size: -; CDR3 protein: CASRGQPGTEAFF; CDR3 DNA: TGTGCCAGCAGAGGACAGCCGGGCACTGAAGCTTTCTTT
CDR3 length: 17; D gene: -; V gene: TRBV18; J gene: TRBJ1-3; clone size: -; CDR3 protein: CASSAKSQQSSGNTIYF; CDR3 DNA: TGTGCCAGCTCAGCAAAATCCCAACAGAGCTCTGGAAACACCATATATTTT
CDR3 length: 16; D gene: -; V gene: TRBV13; J gene: TRBJ2-2; clone size: -; CDR3 protein: CASSPRPRLEHGELFF; CDR3 DNA: TGTGCCAGCAGCCCACGGCCGCGACTAGAACACGGGGAGCTGTTTTTT
CDR3 length: 15; D gene: TRBD1; V gene: TRBV7-8; J gene: TRBJ2-7; clone size: -; CDR3 protein: CASSLATGKQSEQYF; CDR3 DNA: TGTGCCAGCAGCTTAGCGACAGGGAAGCAGAGCGAGCAGTACTTC
CDR3 length: 18; D gene: TRBD1; V gene: TRBV6-1; J gene: TRBJ2-1; clone size: -; CDR3 protein: CASSDPSDRARTNNEQFF; CDR3 DNA: TGTGCCAGCAGTGACCCGTCCGACAGGGCCCGAACCAACAATGAGCAGTTCTTC
CDR3 length: 14; D gene: -; V gene: TRBV10-3; J gene: TRBJ1-3; clone size: -; CDR3 protein: CAISDPAAGNTIYF; CDR3 DNA: TGTGCCATCAGTGACCCCGCGGCTGGAAACACCATATATTTT
CDR3 length: 16; D gene: TRBD1; V gene: TRBV5-1; J gene: TRBJ1-1; clone size: -; CDR3 protein: CASSDRDSSGNTEAFF; CDR3 DNA: TGCGCCAGCAGCGATCGGGACAGCTCGGGAAACACTGAAGCTTTCTTT
CDR3 length: 15; D gene: TRBD1; V gene: TRBV7-9; J gene: TRBJ1-3; clone size: -; CDR3 protein: CASIGDRDSGNTIYF; CDR3 DNA: TGTGCCAGCATTGGGGACAGAGACTCTGGAAACACCATATATTTT
CDR3 length: 16; D gene: TRBD2; V gene: TRBV5-6; J gene: TRBJ2-1; clone size: -; CDR3 protein: CASSLEILAGYNEQFF; CDR3 DNA: TGTGCCAGCAGCTTAGAGATCCTAGCGGGATACAATGAGCAGTTCTTC
CDR3 length: 14; D gene: TRBD1; V gene: TRBV25-1; J gene: TRBJ2-5; clone size: -; CDR3 protein: CASSADRGEETQYF; CDR3 DNA: TGTGCCAGCAGTGCCGACAGGGGCGAAGAGACCCAGTACTTC
CDR3 length: 13; D gene: -; V gene: TRBV18; J gene: TRBJ1-2; clone size: -; CDR3 protein: CASSPDRYYGYTF; CDR3 DNA: TGTGCCAGCTCACCTGACAGATACTATGGCTACACCTTC
CDR3 length: 15; D gene: -; V gene: TRBV7-2; J gene: TRBJ2-7; clone size: once; CDR3 protein: CASSLGPRDTYEQYF; CDR3 DNA: TGTGCCAGCAGCTTAGGGCCTCGGGACACCTACGAGCAGTACTTC
CDR3 length: 16; D gene: -; V gene: TRBV4-3; J gene: TRBJ2-1; clone size: -; CDR3 protein: CASSLRRDQPYNEQFF; CDR3 DNA: TGCGCCAGCAGCCTAAGGAGGGATCAACCCTACAATGAGCAGTTCTTC
CDR3 length: 16; D gene: -; V gene: TRBV2; J gene: TRBJ2-7; clone size: -; CDR3 protein: CASSEAWAVGGYEQYF; CDR3 DNA: TGTGCCAGCAGTGAAGCGTGGGCTGTAGGGGGCTACGAGCAGTACTTC
CDR3 length: 14; D gene: TRBD1; V gene: TRBV9; J gene: TRBJ1-2; clone size: -; CDR3 protein: CASSYGQGNYGYTF; CDR3 DNA: TGTGCCAGCAGCTATGGACAGGGAAACTATGGCTACACCTTC
CDR3 length: 14; D gene: TRBD1; V gene: TRBV27; J gene: TRBJ2-7; clone size: few; CDR3 protein: CASSAGDRTYEQYF; CDR3 DNA: TGTGCCAGCAGCGCAGGGGACAGAACCTACGAGCAGTACTTC
CDR3 length: 17; D gene: -; V gene: TRBV12-5; J gene: TRBJ2-7; clone size: -; CDR3 protein: CASATPRTFFLGYEQYF; CDR3 DNA: TGTGCTAGTGCCACCCCCCGGACTTTTTTCCTCGGCTACGAGCAGTACTTC
CDR3 length: 11; D gene: -; V gene: TRBV5-1; J gene: TRBJ2-7; clone size: -; CDR3 protein: CASSSSYEQYF; CDR3 DNA: TGCGCCAGCAGCTCATCCTACGAGCAGTACTTC
CDR3 length: 15; D gene: TRBD1; V gene: TRBV28; J gene: TRBJ1-5; clone size: once; CDR3 protein: CASSLRQGDNQPQHF; CDR3 DNA: TGTGCCAGCAGCTTACGACAGGGTGACAATCAGCCCCAGCATTTT
CDR3 length: 13; D gene: -; V gene: TRBV7-8; J gene: TRBJ1-2; clone size: -; CDR3 protein: CASSLLGDYGYTF; CDR3 DNA: TGTGCCAGCAGCTTATTAGGGGACTATGGCTACACCTTC